One and the same sample provided the 17 T cell receptor beta chains below, sequenced in a study of OX40 agonist ivuxolimab in advanced cancers. The data were produced by immunoSEQ multiplex PCR, yet TCRdb's version contains in-frame clones alone and is incomplete. The sample holds about 100,000 clones, roughly 90% seen once. The specimen comprised CD4+ or CD8+ T cells sorted from blood, sampled in a trial of the OX40 agonist ivuxolimab. Receptor source: an adult with an advanced solid tumor such as melanoma, head and neck, liver or kidney cancer.

V and J are TRBV5-1 and TRBJ2-1; D is unresolved. The CDR3 runs 12 residues. Trimming removed 0 bases at V and 8 bases at J, with 6 bases between. From germline, CDR1 is SGHRS and CDR2 YFSETQ. For the CDR3, the DNA is TGCGCCAGCAGCTTGGCTTTGGATGAGCAGTTCTTC. Translated, it gives CASSLALDEQFF.

This clone was detected only once. This chain connects TRBV6-1 to TRBJ2-4; D possibly corresponds to TRBD1 (6 bases). The V end was cut by 3 bases, the J end by 2 bases, with 11 bases between. This CDR3 is 15 amino acids long. In germline, CDR1 is MNHNS, CDR2 SASEGT. CDR3 in amino acids: CASSEGAGPKNIQYF. For the CDR3, the DNA is TGTGCCAGCAGTGAGGGGGCAGGGCCCAAAAACATTCAGTACTTC.

The rearrangement uses TRBV18 and TRBJ2-5, with TRBD2 matching 9 bases. Germline V gene lookup returns CDR1 KGHSH and CDR2 LQKENI. This CDR3 is 14 amino acids long. J gave up 1 base and V 3 bases, and 0 bases lay outside the gene matches. The CDR3 spells CASSPTSGQETQYF. CDR3 sequence (DNA): TGTGCCAGCTCACCGACTAGCGGCCAAGAGACCCAGTACTTC.

This sequence joins TRBV11-2 and TRBJ2-3; 11 nucleotides line up with TRBD2. Germline lookup yields CDR1 SGHAT and CDR2 FQNNGV. The CDR3 is made up of 15 amino acids. With V trimmed by 4 bases and J by 5 bases, 5 bases remained unmatched. CDR3: CASSWVAGGIDTQYF. The DNA of the CDR3 is TGTGCCAGCAGCTGGGTAGCGGGAGGGATAGATACGCAGTATTTT.

The sample holds one count of this clone. V gene TRBV6-5 combines with J gene TRBJ2-7; D might be TRBD1 (6 bases). V was trimmed by 6 bases and J by 6 bases, leaving 12 bases between them. Germline CDR1 and CDR2: MNHEY and SVGAGI. The CDR3 loop spans 12 amino acids. The DNA for the CDR3 is TGTGCCAGCAGCCTCGGACAGACCGAGCAGTACTTC. Its protein is CASSLGQTEQYF.

The CDR3, as DNA: TGTGCCAGCTCTCGAGCGGGAGAGGCCGGGGAGCTGTTTTTT. It codes for CASSRAGEAGELFF. The rearrangement uses TRBV18 and TRBJ2-2; 8 nucleotides line up with TRBD2. The ends lost 6 bases at V and 6 bases at J; junction bases unmatched: 6. Germline V gene sequence: CDR1 KGHSH, CDR2 LQKENI. This CDR3 has 14 amino acids.

This clone was seen a single time. The chain joins TRBV19 to TRBJ2-1; no reliable D call. From germline, CDR1 is LNHDA and CDR2 SQIVND (reference sequence). The CDR3 covers 12 residues. V lost 7 bases to trimming and J lost 6 bases, with 10 bases between them. The CDR3 region is CASKTTVNEQFF. CDR3 in DNA: TGTGCCAGTAAAACGACCGTCAATGAGCAGTTCTTC. Combining the CDR3 with reference TRBV19 and TRBJ2-1 gives the whole variable domain DGGITQSPKYLFRKEGQNVTLSCEQNLNHDAMYWYRQDPGQGLRLIYYSQIVNDFQKGDIAEGYSVSREKKESFPLTVTSAQKNPTAFYLCASKTTVNEQFFGPGTRLTVL.

This chain connects TRBV28 to TRBJ1-2, with unresolved D. The V gene's germline CDR1 is MDHEN and CDR2 SYDVKM. Trimming stripped 7 bases from V and 4 bases from J, with 10 bases between. The CDR3 runs 12 residues. CDR3 nucleotides: TGTGCCAGCACCCTGACTGGCTATGGCTACACCTTC. Translation gives CASTLTGYGYTF.

The V and J genes are TRBV21-1 and TRBJ1-4; the D call in the table, TRBD1, was not verified against the DNA. TRBV21-1 is a recognized pseudogene. The length of the CDR3 is 16 residues. CDR3 protein: CASSIKTVGTNEKLFF. CDR3 nucleotide sequence: TGTGCCAGCAGCATCAAAACAGTGGGCACTAATGAAAAACTGTTTTTT.

This chain uses TRBV12-5 with TRBJ2-1; weak D call: TRBD1 (6 bases). Trimming took off 0 bases at V and 9 bases at J, with 12 bases between the two ends. The V gene's germline CDR1 is LGHNT and CDR2 FRNRAP. The CDR3 spans 14 residues. CDR3 region: CASGLVQVGAEQFF. CDR3 nucleotide sequence: TGTGCTAGTGGTTTGGTACAGGTGGGGGCTGAGCAGTTCTTC.

V and J are TRBV5-5 and TRBJ2-4, with TRBD2 identical over 9 bases. This CDR3 region has 14 residues. Germline CDR1 and CDR2: SGHKS and YYEKEE (reference sequence). The ends lost 1 base at V and 6 bases at J; junction bases unmatched: 2. DNA of the CDR3: TGTGCCAGCAGCTTGAGGCGGGAGGGAAACATTCAGTACTTC. It codes for CASSLRREGNIQYF.

The chain recombines TRBV15 with TRBJ1-2, with 12 bases lining up with TRBD1. The CDR3 consists of 16 residues. Germline lookup yields CDR1 LNHNV and CDR2 YYDKDF (reference sequence). J lost 8 bases, V lost 3 bases, and 10 bases had no gene match. DNA of the CDR3: TGTGCCACCAGCAGGAGACTTGGGACAGGGGGCGACGGCTACACCTTC. It translates to CATSRRLGTGGDGYTF.

This clone was counted a single time. J is TRBJ2-7 and V is TRBV29-1, with D unresolved. This CDR3 region has 8 residues. Trimming took off 8 bases at V and 4 bases at J, with 3 bases between the two ends. Germline V lookup: CDR1 SQVTM, CDR2 ANQGSEA. The CDR3 region is CSPYEQYF. The DNA of the CDR3 is TGCAGCCCATACGAGCAGTACTTC.

The chain employs TRBV7-9 and TRBJ1-1; a possible D gene is TRBD1 (5 bases). Per the germline V gene, CDR1 is SEHNR and CDR2 is FQNEAQ (reference sequence). This CDR3 has 12 amino acids. V lost 6 bases and J lost 7, with 12 bases in between. In DNA, the CDR3 is TGTGCCAGCAGTCGAGGGGACCGTGAAGCTTTCTTT. This encodes CASSRGDREAFF.

The chain links TRBV11-1 to TRBJ1-3; 7 bases map to TRBD1. This CDR3 is 14 amino acids long. V was pared by 9 bases and J by 4 bases, with 9 bases of the junction left unmatched. The V gene's germline CDR1 is SGHAT and CDR2 FQDESV (reference sequence). The chain's CDR3 is CASEQGIGGNTIYF. CDR3 sequence (DNA): TGTGCCAGTGAACAGGGGATCGGCGGAAACACCATATATTTT.

The rearrangement uses TRBV27 and TRBJ1-1; D gene uncertain. V lost 2 bases and J lost 3, with 7 bases in between. The germline gives CDR1 MNHEY, CDR2 SMNVEV (reference sequence). The CDR3 contains 13 residues. The CDR3 sequence is CASSLRPHTEAFF. In nucleotides, the CDR3 is TGTGCCAGCAGTTTAAGACCTCACACTGAAGCTTTCTTT.

V gene TRBV28 combines with J gene TRBJ1-4; D remains ambiguous. The CDR3 has 15 amino acids. Deletions cut 4 bases from V and 5 bases from J, with 14 bases between. Germline CDR1 is MDHEN and CDR2 is SYDVKM. CDR3 bases: TGTGCCAGCAGTTCCTCACACCGTCCCAATGAAAAACTGTTTTTT. It specifies CASSSSHRPNEKLFF. Filled out from reference TRBV28 and TRBJ1-4, the complete variable domain reads DVKVTQSSRYLVKRTGEKVFLECVQDMDHENMFWYRQDPGLGLRLIYFSYDVKMKEKGDIPEGYSVSREKKERFSLILESASTNQTSMYLCASSSSHRPNEKLFFGSGTQLSVL.